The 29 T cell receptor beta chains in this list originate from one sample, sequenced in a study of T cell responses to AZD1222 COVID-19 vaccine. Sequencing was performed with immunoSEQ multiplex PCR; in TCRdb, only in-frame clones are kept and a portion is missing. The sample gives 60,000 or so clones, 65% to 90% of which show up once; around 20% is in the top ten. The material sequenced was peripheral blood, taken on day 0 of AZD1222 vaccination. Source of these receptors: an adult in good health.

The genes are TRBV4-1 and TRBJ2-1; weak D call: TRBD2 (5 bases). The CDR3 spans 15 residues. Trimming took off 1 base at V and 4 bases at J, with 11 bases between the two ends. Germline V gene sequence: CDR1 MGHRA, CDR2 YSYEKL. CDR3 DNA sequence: TGCGCCAGCAGCCAAGGGCTAGCAGGTTACAATGAGCAGTTCTTC. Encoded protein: CASSQGLAGYNEQFF.

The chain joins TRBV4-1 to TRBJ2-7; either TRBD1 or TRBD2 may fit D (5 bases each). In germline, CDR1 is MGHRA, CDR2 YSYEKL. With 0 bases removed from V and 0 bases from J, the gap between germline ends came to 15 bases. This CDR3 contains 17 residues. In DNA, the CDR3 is TGCGCCAGCAGCCAAGAGTCTTTACAGGACTTCTCCTACGAGCAGTACTTC. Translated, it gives CASSQESLQDFSYEQYF.

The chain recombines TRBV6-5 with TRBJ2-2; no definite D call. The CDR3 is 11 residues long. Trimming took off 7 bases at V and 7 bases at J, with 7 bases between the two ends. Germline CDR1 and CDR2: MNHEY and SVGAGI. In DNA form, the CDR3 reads TGTGCCAGCAAAAGGAACGGGGAGCTGTTTTTT. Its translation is CASKRNGELFF.

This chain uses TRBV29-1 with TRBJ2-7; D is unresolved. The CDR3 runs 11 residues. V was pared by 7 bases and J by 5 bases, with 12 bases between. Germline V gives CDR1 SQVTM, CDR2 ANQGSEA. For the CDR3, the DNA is TGCAGCGCGCAGTGGGAAAACGAGCAGTACGTC. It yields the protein CSAQWENEQYV.

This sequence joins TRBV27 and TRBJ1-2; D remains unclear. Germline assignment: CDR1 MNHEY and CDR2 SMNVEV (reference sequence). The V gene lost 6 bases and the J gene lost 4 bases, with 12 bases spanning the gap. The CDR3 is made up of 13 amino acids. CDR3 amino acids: CASSPGLAYGYTF. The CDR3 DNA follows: TGTGCCAGCAGCCCCGGGCTTGCCTATGGCTACACCTTC.

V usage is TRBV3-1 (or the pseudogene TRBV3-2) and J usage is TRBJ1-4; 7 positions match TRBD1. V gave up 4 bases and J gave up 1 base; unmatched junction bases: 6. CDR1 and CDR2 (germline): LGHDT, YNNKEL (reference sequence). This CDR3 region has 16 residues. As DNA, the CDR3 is TGTGCCAGCAGCCTAAGGACAGGCGTAACTAATGAAAAACTGTTTTTT. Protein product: CASSLRTGVTNEKLFF.

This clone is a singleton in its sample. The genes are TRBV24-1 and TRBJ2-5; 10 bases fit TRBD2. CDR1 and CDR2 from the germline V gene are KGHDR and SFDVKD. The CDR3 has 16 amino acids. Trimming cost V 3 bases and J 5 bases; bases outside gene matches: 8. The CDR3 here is CATSDTAGGRQETQYF. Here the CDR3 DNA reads TGTGCCACCAGTGATACAGCGGGAGGGCGTCAGGAGACCCAGTACTTC.

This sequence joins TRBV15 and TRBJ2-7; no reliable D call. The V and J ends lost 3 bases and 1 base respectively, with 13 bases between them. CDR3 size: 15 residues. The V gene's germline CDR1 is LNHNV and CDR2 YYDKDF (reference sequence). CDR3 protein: CATSRVHHNSYEQYF. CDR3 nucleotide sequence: TGTGCCACCAGCAGGGTACACCATAATTCCTACGAGCAGTACTTC.

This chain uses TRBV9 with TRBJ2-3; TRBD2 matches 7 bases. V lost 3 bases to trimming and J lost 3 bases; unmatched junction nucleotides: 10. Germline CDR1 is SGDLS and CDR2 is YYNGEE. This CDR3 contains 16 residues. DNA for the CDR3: TGTGCCAGCAGCGATTCGCGCGGGAGAGGTACAGATACGCAGTATTTT. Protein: CASSDSRGRGTDTQYF.

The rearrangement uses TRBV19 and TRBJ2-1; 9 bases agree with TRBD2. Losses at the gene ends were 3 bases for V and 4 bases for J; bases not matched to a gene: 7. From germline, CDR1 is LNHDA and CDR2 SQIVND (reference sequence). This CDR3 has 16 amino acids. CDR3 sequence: CASSIWLAGSYNEQFF. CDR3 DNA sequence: TGTGCCAGTAGTATTTGGCTAGCGGGATCATACAATGAGCAGTTCTTC.

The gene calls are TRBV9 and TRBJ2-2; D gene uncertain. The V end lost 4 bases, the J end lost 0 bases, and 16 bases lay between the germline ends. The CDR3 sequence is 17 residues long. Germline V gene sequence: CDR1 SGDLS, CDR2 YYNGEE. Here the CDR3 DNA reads TGTGCCAGCAGCCCAACGGTCGAGTTGACGAACACCGGGGAGCTGTTTTTT. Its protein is CASSPTVELTNTGELFF.

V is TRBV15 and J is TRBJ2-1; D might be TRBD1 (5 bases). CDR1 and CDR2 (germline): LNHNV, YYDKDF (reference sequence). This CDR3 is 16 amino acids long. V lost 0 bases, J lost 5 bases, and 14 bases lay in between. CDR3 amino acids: CATSREVVGANNEQFF. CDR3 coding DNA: TGTGCCACCAGCAGAGAGGTGGTTGGGGCTAACAATGAGCAGTTCTTC.

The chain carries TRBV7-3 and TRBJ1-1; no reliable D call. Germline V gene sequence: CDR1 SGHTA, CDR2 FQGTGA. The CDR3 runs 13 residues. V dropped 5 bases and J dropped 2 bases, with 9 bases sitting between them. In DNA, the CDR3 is TGTGCCAGCAGCCCAGACGCAAACACTGAAGCTTTCTTT. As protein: CASSPDANTEAFF.

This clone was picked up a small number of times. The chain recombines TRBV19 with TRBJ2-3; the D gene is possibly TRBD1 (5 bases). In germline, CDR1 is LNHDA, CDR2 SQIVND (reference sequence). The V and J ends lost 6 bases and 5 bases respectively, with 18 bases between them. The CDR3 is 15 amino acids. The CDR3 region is CASSMGYRTRDTQYF. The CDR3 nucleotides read TGTGCCAGTAGCATGGGTTATCGGACACGAGATACGCAGTATTTT.

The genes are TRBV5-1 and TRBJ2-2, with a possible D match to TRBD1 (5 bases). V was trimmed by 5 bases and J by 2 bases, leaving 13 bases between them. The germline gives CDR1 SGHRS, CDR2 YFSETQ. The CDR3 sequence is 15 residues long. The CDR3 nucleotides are TGCGCCAGCAGGCTACAAGGGGTCAACACCGGGGAGCTGTTTTTT. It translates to CASRLQGVNTGELFF.

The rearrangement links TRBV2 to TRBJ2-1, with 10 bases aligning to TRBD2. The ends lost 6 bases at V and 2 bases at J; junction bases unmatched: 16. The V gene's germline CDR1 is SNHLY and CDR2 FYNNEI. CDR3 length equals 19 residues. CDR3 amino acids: CASRSLGAGGPNPYNEQFF. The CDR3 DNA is TGTGCCAGCAGGTCCCTGGGAGCGGGAGGGCCCAACCCCTACAATGAGCAGTTCTTC.

Here the CDR3 reads CASSRGRDTEAFF. The CDR3 coding sequence is TGTGCCAGCAGTAGGGGAAGGGACACTGAAGCTTTCTTT. V usage is TRBV6-2 or TRBV6-3 and J usage is TRBJ1-1; weak D call: TRBD1 (5 bases). V lost 5 bases, J lost 3 bases, and 10 bases lay in between. The germline V gene encodes CDR1 MNHEY and CDR2 SVGEGT. This CDR3 comprises 13 residues.

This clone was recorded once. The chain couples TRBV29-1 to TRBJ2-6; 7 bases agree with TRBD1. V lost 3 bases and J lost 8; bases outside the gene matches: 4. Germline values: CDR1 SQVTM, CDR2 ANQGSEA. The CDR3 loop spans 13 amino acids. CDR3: CSVDLGQSNVLTF. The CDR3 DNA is TGCAGCGTTGATCTGGGACAGTCCAACGTCCTGACTTTC.

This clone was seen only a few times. For the CDR3, the DNA is TGTGCCAGCAGTGAACTGTACACTGAAGCTTTCTTT. Translating gives CASSELYTEAFF. The gene calls are TRBV2 and TRBJ1-1; no reliable D call. Trimming removed 2 bases at V and 3 bases at J, with 4 bases between. Per the germline V gene, CDR1 is SNHLY and CDR2 is FYNNEI. The CDR3 consists of 12 residues.

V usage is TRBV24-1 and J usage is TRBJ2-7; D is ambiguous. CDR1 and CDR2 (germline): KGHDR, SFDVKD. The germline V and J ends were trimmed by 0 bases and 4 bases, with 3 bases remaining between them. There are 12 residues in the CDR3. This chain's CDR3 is CATSDLGYEQYF. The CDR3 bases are TGTGCCACCAGTGATTTGGGTTACGAGCAGTACTTC.

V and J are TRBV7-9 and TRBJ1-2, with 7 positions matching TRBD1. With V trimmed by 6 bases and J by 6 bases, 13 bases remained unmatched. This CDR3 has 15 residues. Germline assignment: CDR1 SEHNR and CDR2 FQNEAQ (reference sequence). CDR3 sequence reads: CASSFGRDSWNGYTF. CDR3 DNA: TGTGCCAGCAGTTTCGGCCGGGACAGTTGGAATGGCTACACCTTC.

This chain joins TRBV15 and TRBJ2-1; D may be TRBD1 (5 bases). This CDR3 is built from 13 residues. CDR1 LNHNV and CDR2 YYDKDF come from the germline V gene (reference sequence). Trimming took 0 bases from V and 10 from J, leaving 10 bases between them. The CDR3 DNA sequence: TGTGCCACCAGCAGAGATTTAAGGGGAGAGCAGTTCTTC. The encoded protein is CATSRDLRGEQFF.

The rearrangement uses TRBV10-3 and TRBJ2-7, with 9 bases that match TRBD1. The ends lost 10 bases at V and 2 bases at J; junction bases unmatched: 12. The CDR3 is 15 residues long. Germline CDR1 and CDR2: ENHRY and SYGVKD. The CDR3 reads CATPHGQGTPYEQYF. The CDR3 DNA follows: TGTGCCACCCCCCACGGACAGGGGACTCCCTACGAGCAGTACTTC.

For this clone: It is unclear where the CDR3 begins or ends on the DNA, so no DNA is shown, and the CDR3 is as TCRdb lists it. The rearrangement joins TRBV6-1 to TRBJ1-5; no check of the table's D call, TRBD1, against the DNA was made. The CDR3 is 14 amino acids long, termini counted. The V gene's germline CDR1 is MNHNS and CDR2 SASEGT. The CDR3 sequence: CASSEFGPGSSQHF.

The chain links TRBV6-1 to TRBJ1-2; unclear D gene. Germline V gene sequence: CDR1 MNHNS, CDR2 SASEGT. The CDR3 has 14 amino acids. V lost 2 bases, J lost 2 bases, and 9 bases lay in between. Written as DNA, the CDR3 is TGTGCCAGCAGTGAATACGTGGAGAACTATGGCTACACCTTC. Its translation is CASSEYVENYGYTF.

This CDR3 is CASSFASGRETQYF. DNA of the CDR3: TGCGCCAGCAGCTTTGCGAGCGGGAGAGAGACCCAGTACTTC. This sequence joins TRBV5-1 and TRBJ2-5, with 8 bases identical to TRBD2. Germline V gene data show CDR1 as SGHRS and CDR2 as YFSETQ. This CDR3 is 14 amino acids long. Germline trimming cut 2 bases from V and 4 bases from J; bases unmatched to any gene: 4.

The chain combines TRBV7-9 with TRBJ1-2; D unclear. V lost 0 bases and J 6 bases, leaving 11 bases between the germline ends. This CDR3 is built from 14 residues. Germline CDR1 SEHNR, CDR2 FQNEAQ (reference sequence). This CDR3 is CASSLAGNKDGYTF. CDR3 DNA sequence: TGTGCCAGCAGCTTAGCAGGGAATAAGGATGGCTACACCTTC.

The CDR3: CASSREDRAELYEQYF. Here the CDR3 DNA reads TGCGCCAGCAGCCGGGAAGACAGGGCCGAACTCTACGAGCAGTACTTC. The rearrangement links TRBV4-3 to TRBJ2-7; 7 bases align to TRBD1. V trimming: 4 bases; J trimming: 3 bases; junction bases outside the gene matches: 12. The CDR3 is 16 amino acids. Looked up from germline, CDR1 is LGHNA and CDR2 is YSLEER.

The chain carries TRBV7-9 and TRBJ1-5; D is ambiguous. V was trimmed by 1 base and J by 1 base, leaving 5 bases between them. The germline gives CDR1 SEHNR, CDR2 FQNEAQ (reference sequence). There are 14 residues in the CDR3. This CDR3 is CASSLVGSNQPQHF. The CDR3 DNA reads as TGTGCCAGCAGCTTAGTGGGAAGCAATCAGCCCCAGCATTTT.